This TCR beta chain stems from a study of response to subunit inactivated influenza vaccine. CDR1 and CDR2 (germline): SEHNR, FQNEAQ (reference sequence). The CDR3 loop spans 16 amino acids. V was shortened by 2 bases and J by 4 bases, with 12 bases between the two germline ends. The sample holds a few counts of this clonotype. TCRdb re-derived calls from the RT-PCR reads in MiXCR, one entry per CDR3 protein. The data hold around 600,000 distinct CDR3 sequences, with roughly 10% observed a single time. The same specimen was also included in a second study, on T cells expressing NK-cell markers. That source notes: The authors generated TCR beta cDNA through 5'RACE template switching with UMIs. In a few donors, dominant clonotypes made up 28.3-60.1% of CD3+CD56-NKG2C+ cells.

The sequence was collected from a man aged 45-65 years who received an inactivated influenza vaccine. The material was PBMCs from blood, obtained on the day of vaccination. This sequence joins TRBV7-9 and TRBJ1-6, with D perhaps TRBD1 (5 bases). Written as DNA, the CDR3 is TGTGCCAGCAGCTTATCTCCCGGGGGGTATAATTCACCCCTCCACTTT. Residues: CASSLSPGGYNSPLHF. Together with reference TRBV7-9 and TRBJ1-6, the CDR3 gives the full variable domain: DTGVSQNPRHKITKRGQNVTFRCDPISEHNRLYWYRQTLGQGPEFLTYFQNEAQLEKSRLLSDRFSAERPKGSFSTLEIQRTEQGDSAMYLCASSLSPGGYNSPLHFGNGTRLTVT.